Below are 10 T cell receptor beta chains sequenced from a single sample in a study of T cell changes during pregnancy in multiple sclerosis. Clones were sequenced by immunoSEQ multiplex PCR, and TCRdb holds only the in-frame ones, with some missing. The table lists about 76,000 clones, 93% of them singletons. The sample was peripheral blood, taken in the second trimester of pregnancy. These receptors were collected from a female donor with multiple sclerosis, enrolled in a pregnancy study.

CDR3 DNA sequence: TGTGCCAGCAGCCAAAGGGGGACAGGGATTAGCGAGCAGTACTTC. This gives the protein CASSQRGTGISEQYF. The V call is TRBV2, the J call TRBJ2-7, with 9 nucleotides matching TRBD1. V lost 6 bases, J lost 6 bases, and 12 bases stayed unmatched. Germline CDR1 reads SNHLY; CDR2 reads FYNNEI. The CDR3 sequence is 15 residues long. The full variable domain, with the rest looked up from reference TRBV2 and TRBJ2-7, is EPEVTQTPSHQVTQMGQEVILRCVPISNHLYFYWYRQILGQKVEFLVSFYNNEISEKSEIFDDQFSVERPDGSNFTLKIRSTKLEDSAMYFCASSQRGTGISEQYFGPGTRLTVT.

V is TRBV5-1 and J is TRBJ2-1; 14 bases agree with TRBD2. The V and J ends lost 0 bases and 7 bases, in that order; junction bases with no gene match: 6. Germline values: CDR1 SGHRS, CDR2 YFSETQ. The CDR3 sequence is 17 residues long. CDR3: CASSLAGLAGGGNEQFF. As DNA, the CDR3 is TGCGCCAGCAGCTTGGCCGGACTAGCGGGGGGTGGGAATGAGCAGTTCTTC.

The rearrangement uses TRBV5-6 and TRBJ2-7; 11 nucleotides agree with TRBD2. V trimming: 3 bases; J trimming: 0 bases; junction bases outside the gene matches: 2. The CDR3 sequence is 15 residues long. Looked up from germline, CDR1 is SGHDT and CDR2 is YYEEEE. The CDR3 bases are TGTGCCAGCAGCTCCCTAGCGGGGGGCTCCTACGAGCAGTACTTC. It yields the protein CASSSLAGGSYEQYF.

The V and J genes are TRBV15 and TRBJ2-1, with 9 positions matching TRBD2. The CDR3 sequence is 14 residues long. Germline V lookup: CDR1 LNHNV, CDR2 YYDKDF (reference sequence). The trim removed 10 bases at V and 9 bases at J, leaving 13 bases unmatched. This chain's CDR3 is CASGLAGGLSEQFF. The CDR3 nucleotides read TGTGCCAGCGGTTTGGCGGGGGGGCTTAGTGAGCAGTTCTTC.

This chain joins TRBV5-6 and TRBJ1-1; possible D gene TRBD1, 6 bases. There are 14 residues in the CDR3. Germline CDR1 is SGHDT and CDR2 is YYEEEE. V gave up 3 bases and J gave up 4 bases, with 13 bases separating them. The CDR3 protein is CASSSEGGRTEAFF. DNA of the CDR3: TGTGCCAGCAGCTCGGAGGGGGGGCGCACTGAAGCTTTCTTT.

This chain links TRBV10-3 with TRBJ1-4; possibly TRBD1 for D (6 bases). V gave up 2 bases and J gave up 10 bases, with 14 bases separating them. This CDR3 comprises 14 residues. CDR1 ENHRY and CDR2 SYGVKD come from the germline V gene. As DNA, the CDR3 is TGTGCCATCAGTGAGACAAACAGGGTAGGAAAACTGTTTTTT. Amino acid sequence: CAISETNRVGKLFF.

The V and J genes are TRBV7-9 and TRBJ2-5; TRBD2 matches 7 bases. Per the germline V gene, CDR1 is SEHNR and CDR2 is FQNEAQ (reference sequence). J lost 5 bases, V lost 8 bases, and 2 bases had no gene match. The CDR3 has 11 amino acids. CDR3 DNA: TGTGCCAGCCTCGGGGGGGAGACCCAGTACTTC. It specifies CASLGGETQYF. Full variable domain (outside the CDR3, taken from reference TRBV7-9 and TRBJ2-5): DTGVSQNPRHKITKRGQNVTFRCDPISEHNRLYWYRQTLGQGPEFLTYFQNEAQLEKSRLLSDRFSAERPKGSFSTLEIQRTEQGDSAMYLCASLGGETQYFGPGTRLLVL.

The chain links TRBV11-2 to TRBJ1-1; D is uncertain. The V gene lost 6 bases and the J gene lost 0 bases, with 11 bases spanning the gap. Germline assignment: CDR1 SGHAT and CDR2 FQNNGV. The CDR3 is 14 amino acids. CDR3 coding DNA: TGTGCCAGCAGGGGAGGACTCGTGAACACTGAAGCTTTCTTT. It yields the protein CASRGGLVNTEAFF.

The chain recombines TRBV7-9 with TRBJ1-5, with D possibly TRBD1 on 5 matching bases. This CDR3 is 14 amino acids long. The V and J ends lost 3 bases and 6 bases respectively, with 12 bases between them. Germline V gives CDR1 SEHNR, CDR2 FQNEAQ (reference sequence). In DNA, the CDR3 is TGTGCCAGCAGCTTTGCGGGGGGTGGTCAGCCCCAGCATTTT. Translating gives CASSFAGGGQPQHF.

This chain joins TRBV5-6 and TRBJ1-1, with D hard to call. CDR1 and CDR2 (germline): SGHDT, YYEEEE. Between the trimmed V and J ends, which lost 6 bases and 0 bases, there was a span of 15 bases. This CDR3 is 15 amino acids long. The DNA of the CDR3 is TGTGCCAGCATGACTAACAGCCGCATGAACACTGAAGCTTTCTTT. The encoded protein is CASMTNSRMNTEAFF.